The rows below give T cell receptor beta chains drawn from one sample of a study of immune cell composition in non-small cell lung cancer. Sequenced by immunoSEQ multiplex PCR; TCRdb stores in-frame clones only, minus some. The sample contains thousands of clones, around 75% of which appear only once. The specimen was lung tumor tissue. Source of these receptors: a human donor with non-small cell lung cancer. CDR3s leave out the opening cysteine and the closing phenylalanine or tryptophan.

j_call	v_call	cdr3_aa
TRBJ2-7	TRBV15	ATSRRLGLADEQY
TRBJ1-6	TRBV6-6	ASNTGQGNSPLH
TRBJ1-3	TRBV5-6	ASSWTGLGGNTIY
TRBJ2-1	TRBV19	ASTLTSANPRNEQF
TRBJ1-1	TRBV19	ASSIAEENFNTEAF
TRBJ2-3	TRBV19	ASRSGSVADTQY
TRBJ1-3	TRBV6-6	ASRTYVGENTIY
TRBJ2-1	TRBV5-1	ASSLEGLAAPESYNEQF
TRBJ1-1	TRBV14	ASSQGLEAF
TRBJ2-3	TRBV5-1	ASSWGGDTDTQY
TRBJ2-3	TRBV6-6	ASRHRGTQY
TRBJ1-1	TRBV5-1	ASSLAPNTEAF
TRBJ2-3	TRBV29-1	SVEDRAGVTDTQY
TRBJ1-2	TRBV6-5	ASSYSIQEEDGYT
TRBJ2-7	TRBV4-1	ASSQGGEGRGSPEKDYEQY
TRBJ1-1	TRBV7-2	ASSLRERATEAF
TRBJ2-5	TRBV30	AWSQTQQETQY
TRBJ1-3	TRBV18	ASRQGAGNTIY
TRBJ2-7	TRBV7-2	ASSLSSYEQY
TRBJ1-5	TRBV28	ASSYESNQPQH
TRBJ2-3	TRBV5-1	ASSPLSLGGNTQY
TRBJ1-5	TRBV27	ASRPGTGRNQPQH
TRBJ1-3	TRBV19	ASSPGQGYSGNTIY
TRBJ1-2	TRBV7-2	ASSFLPDSPYGYT
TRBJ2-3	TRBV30	AWSVGGPTDTQY
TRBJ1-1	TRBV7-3	ASSATGGWTEAF
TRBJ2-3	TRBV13	ASSFLDRDGDTQY
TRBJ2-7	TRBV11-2	ASSPGLAGEDEQY
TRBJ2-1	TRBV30	AWSWTDNEQF
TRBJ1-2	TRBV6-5	ASRYPGQGYGYT
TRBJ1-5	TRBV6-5	ASSGQSNQPQH
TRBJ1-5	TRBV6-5	ASRTGQGGQPQH
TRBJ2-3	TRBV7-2	ASSSRTSGELSTDTQY
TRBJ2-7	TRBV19	ASSQIRDSYEQY
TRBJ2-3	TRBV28	ASSFGTSFTDTQY
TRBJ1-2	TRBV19	ASRQGGYT
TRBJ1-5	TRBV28	ASSLYPPGLSRELGPNSNQPQH
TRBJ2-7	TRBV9	ASSLAGGVSSYEQY
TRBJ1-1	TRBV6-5	ASSTGDRGWTEAF
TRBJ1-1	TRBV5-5	ASSPRSEGTEAF
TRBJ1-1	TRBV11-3	ASSLDQGTWGATEAF
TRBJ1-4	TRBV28	ASSYEGGRWEKLF
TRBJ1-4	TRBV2	ASREGYEKLF
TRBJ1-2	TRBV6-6	ASSYPTGTSAGYT
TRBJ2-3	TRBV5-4	ASSLSFLTDTQY
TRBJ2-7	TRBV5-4	AQQSLGSYEQY
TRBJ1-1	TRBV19	ATRDRGTEAF